These T cell receptor beta chains were read from a single sample in a study of blood T cell repertoires in COVID-19. Here immunoSEQ multiplex PCR was the method, and the copy in TCRdb shows in-frame clones only, minus some. Among about 280,000 clones, 86% were seen once, and the ten largest hold around 12%. Input material: peripheral blood. The receptors shown here come from a woman aged 70-85 years with COVID-19, enrolled during active disease. Each CDR3 is given with its conserved first and last residue. Fields, in order: clone size, D gene, J gene, V gene, CDR3 DNA, CDR3 protein. A D gene is named only where the DNA matches it firmly. Clone size, where shown, is once, few, many, or a class for clones that have expanded.

clone_size: -; d_call: TRBD1; j_call: TRBJ1-2; v_call: TRBV4-1; cdr3_nt: TGCGCCAGCAGCCCGGGAACAGGGGGCAATGCCTATGGCTACACCTTC; cdr3_aa: CASSPGTGGNAYGYTF
clone_size: -; d_call: -; j_call: TRBJ1-6; v_call: TRBV6-5; cdr3_nt: TGTGCCAGCAGTTACGCGGGCTCCTATAATTCACCCCTCCACTTT; cdr3_aa: CASSYAGSYNSPLHF
clone_size: -; d_call: TRBD1; j_call: TRBJ1-1; v_call: TRBV5-6; cdr3_nt: TGTGCCAGCACCGTCCGGACAGGGGTTACTGAAGCTTTCTTT; cdr3_aa: CASTVRTGVTEAFF
clone_size: -; d_call: TRBD1; j_call: TRBJ2-7; v_call: TRBV18; cdr3_nt: TGTGCCAGCTCAACCGGGACAGGCTCCTACGAGCAGTACTTC; cdr3_aa: CASSTGTGSYEQYF
clone_size: few; d_call: -; j_call: TRBJ1-6; v_call: TRBV20-1; cdr3_nt: TGCAGTGCTAGTCCTTATGGGGCAGGGGATTTTTCACCCCTCCACTTT; cdr3_aa: CSASPYGAGDFSPLHF
clone_size: -; d_call: -; j_call: TRBJ2-2; v_call: TRBV2; cdr3_nt: TGTGCCAGCAGTGATCTGCCAGGCACCGGGGAGCTGTTTTTT; cdr3_aa: CASSDLPGTGELFF
clone_size: few; d_call: -; j_call: TRBJ2-5; v_call: TRBV11-2; cdr3_nt: TGTGCCAGCGCTCCTGCCGGCCGGAGGGGTCCAGAGACCCAGTACTTC; cdr3_aa: CASAPAGRRGPETQYF
clone_size: -; d_call: -; j_call: TRBJ1-6; v_call: TRBV6-5; cdr3_nt: TGTGCCAGCAGAAGGTCAGGGCCCCTGGATTCACCCCTCCACTTT; cdr3_aa: CASRRSGPLDSPLHF
clone_size: -; d_call: TRBD1; j_call: TRBJ2-2; v_call: TRBV9; cdr3_nt: TGTGCCAGCAGCATCACCGGGACAGGGGACGGGGAGCTGTTTTTT; cdr3_aa: CASSITGTGDGELFF
clone_size: -; d_call: -; j_call: TRBJ1-5; v_call: TRBV10-3; cdr3_nt: TGTGCCATCAGTGTGGAGGTTAATCAGCCCCAGCATTTT; cdr3_aa: CAISVEVNQPQHF
clone_size: -; d_call: -; j_call: TRBJ1-1; v_call: TRBV5-1; cdr3_nt: TGCGCCAGCAGCTTGACAGGGACCAACACTGAAGCTTTCTTT; cdr3_aa: CASSLTGTNTEAFF
clone_size: -; d_call: TRBD1; j_call: TRBJ1-1; v_call: TRBV5-8; cdr3_nt: TGTGCCAGCAGCTATGGACAGGGTGGTCGGGCTTTCTTT; cdr3_aa: CASSYGQGGRAFF
clone_size: -; d_call: -; j_call: TRBJ1-5; v_call: TRBV19; cdr3_nt: TGTGCCAGTAGTATTGGGGATTACAGGGCGTGGCAGCCCCAGCATTTT; cdr3_aa: CASSIGDYRAWQPQHF
clone_size: -; d_call: -; j_call: TRBJ2-3; v_call: TRBV27; cdr3_nt: TGTGCCAGCAGTCCAAGCACAGATACGCAGTATTTT; cdr3_aa: CASSPSTDTQYF
clone_size: once; d_call: TRBD1; j_call: TRBJ2-1; v_call: TRBV9; cdr3_nt: TGTGCCAGCAGCGCCACTCGACAGGGGGCAGGCAATGAGCAGTTCTTC; cdr3_aa: CASSATRQGAGNEQFF
clone_size: -; d_call: TRBD2; j_call: TRBJ2-7; v_call: TRBV19; cdr3_nt: TGTGCCAGTAGTATAGTCGGCGGGGGGGCGTACGAGCAGTACTTC; cdr3_aa: CASSIVGGGAYEQYF
clone_size: -; d_call: TRBD1; j_call: TRBJ2-2; v_call: TRBV7-6; cdr3_nt: TGTGCCAGCAGCCCGCTACAGGGGGCCGGCGGGGAGCTGTTTTTT; cdr3_aa: CASSPLQGAGGELFF
clone_size: -; d_call: TRBD1; j_call: TRBJ2-7; v_call: TRBV27; cdr3_nt: TGTGCCAGCCGAATGGGACAGGGCAACGAGTACTTC; cdr3_aa: CASRMGQGNEYF
clone_size: -; d_call: TRBD1; j_call: TRBJ1-6; v_call: TRBV19; cdr3_nt: TGTGCCAGTAGCAGTACAGGGGCTGCTTCACCCCTCCACTTT; cdr3_aa: CASSSTGAASPLHF
clone_size: -; d_call: TRBD2; j_call: TRBJ2-3; v_call: TRBV9; cdr3_nt: TGTGCCAGCAGCACCCGACTAGCGGGGGGGATTAGCACAGATACGCAGTATTTT; cdr3_aa: CASSTRLAGGISTDTQYF
clone_size: -; d_call: -; j_call: TRBJ1-4; v_call: TRBV18; cdr3_nt: TGTGCCAGCTCACCACGCGGAGGGGAAAAACTGTTTTTT; cdr3_aa: CASSPRGGEKLFF
clone_size: -; d_call: TRBD1; j_call: TRBJ1-4; v_call: TRBV9; cdr3_nt: TGTGCCAGCAGCAACTCCCTGACGACAGGGGCAACTAATGAAAAACTGTTTTTT; cdr3_aa: CASSNSLTTGATNEKLFF
clone_size: -; d_call: TRBD2; j_call: TRBJ2-7; v_call: TRBV3-1/TRBV3-2; cdr3_nt: TGTGCCAGCAGCCAGGGAGGGTATCAGTACTTC; cdr3_aa: CASSQGGYQYF
clone_size: -; d_call: -; j_call: TRBJ2-5; v_call: TRBV7-2; cdr3_nt: TGTGCCAGCAGCCAACAGGGTGGTATTGAAGAGACCCAGTACTTC; cdr3_aa: CASSQQGGIEETQYF
clone_size: few; d_call: TRBD1; j_call: TRBJ2-7; v_call: TRBV28; cdr3_nt: TGTGCCAGCAGTTTAGGGACAGTCTCCTACGAGCAGTACTTC; cdr3_aa: CASSLGTVSYEQYF
clone_size: -; d_call: TRBD1; j_call: TRBJ1-5; v_call: TRBV6-4; cdr3_nt: TGTGCCAGCAGTGACTCGGGACAGAAAAATAGCAATCAGCCCCAGCATTTT; cdr3_aa: CASSDSGQKNSNQPQHF
clone_size: few; d_call: -; j_call: TRBJ1-1; v_call: TRBV19; cdr3_nt: TGTGCCAGTAGTATTACTACGAACACTGAAGCTTTCTTT; cdr3_aa: CASSITTNTEAFF
clone_size: -; d_call: TRBD1; j_call: TRBJ1-3; v_call: TRBV5-1; cdr3_nt: TGCGCCAGCAGCTTCCGATCAGGGGGCTTTGGAAACACCATATATTTT; cdr3_aa: CASSFRSGGFGNTIYF
clone_size: -; d_call: TRBD1; j_call: TRBJ1-6; v_call: TRBV7-3; cdr3_nt: TGTGCCAGCAGCTTCTCCGGGACAGGGTTTTCACCCCTCCACTTT; cdr3_aa: CASSFSGTGFSPLHF
clone_size: -; d_call: TRBD2; j_call: TRBJ2-5; v_call: TRBV27; cdr3_nt: TGTGCCAGCAGTTTATCCCCTAGCGGGGGGATTCGAGAGACCCAGTACTTC; cdr3_aa: CASSLSPSGGIRETQYF
clone_size: -; d_call: -; j_call: TRBJ1-2; v_call: TRBV30; cdr3_nt: TGTGCCTGGAGAGGCGGGGGGCCAGCAAACTTTTCTAACTATGGCTACACCTTC; cdr3_aa: CAWRGGGPANFSNYGYTF
clone_size: -; d_call: -; j_call: TRBJ2-7; v_call: TRBV5-4; cdr3_nt: TGTGCCAGCAGCTTGAAAGAGGGGGTCCCTTACGAGCAGTACTTC; cdr3_aa: CASSLKEGVPYEQYF
clone_size: -; d_call: TRBD2; j_call: TRBJ2-5; v_call: TRBV4-1; cdr3_nt: TGCGCCAGCAGCCAAAGACTAGCGGGGGGACAAGAGACCCAGTACTTC; cdr3_aa: CASSQRLAGGQETQYF
clone_size: -; d_call: TRBD1; j_call: TRBJ2-2; v_call: TRBV7-9; cdr3_nt: TGTGCCAGCAGCCTGGACAGGGGGACCGGGGAGCTGTTTTTT; cdr3_aa: CASSLDRGTGELFF
clone_size: -; d_call: -; j_call: TRBJ1-6; v_call: TRBV5-1; cdr3_nt: TGCGCCAGCAGCTTGGCAGCTCTGGAGAATTCACCCCTCCACTTT; cdr3_aa: CASSLAALENSPLHF
clone_size: -; d_call: TRBD1; j_call: TRBJ1-5; v_call: TRBV30; cdr3_nt: TGTGCCTGGAGTCGACAGGGAAATCAGCCCCAGCATTTT; cdr3_aa: CAWSRQGNQPQHF
clone_size: -; d_call: -; j_call: TRBJ1-5; v_call: TRBV15; cdr3_nt: TGTGCCACCAGCCTCGGGAATCAGCCCCAGCATTTT; cdr3_aa: CATSLGNQPQHF